The 26 T cell receptor beta chains given below trace back to one sample, sequenced in a study of T cell repertoires in cytomegalovirus infection. TCRdb called the reads again in MiXCR, with one record for every CDR3 protein. Among some 800,000 distinct CDR3 sequences listed, less than 35% were seen once. These receptors have no known antigen. The material sequenced was cultured CD8+ T cells from PBMCs, taken from culture after CMV antigen stimulation. These TCRs come from a human donor in good health (CMV status not recorded). Some clones in this sample may be carry-over from other donors' samples.

This clonotype was counted only a few times. The chain uses TRBV7-9 and TRBJ2-5; D might be TRBD2 (5 bases). Trimming left V 2 bases short and J 0 bases short, with 7 bases between. Germline loops: CDR1 SEHNR, CDR2 FQNEAQ (reference sequence). The CDR3 loop spans 14 amino acids. This chain's CDR3 is CASSLSGNQETQYF. As DNA, the CDR3 is TGTGCCAGCAGCTTAAGCGGTAACCAAGAGACCCAGTACTTC.

The sample holds a few counts of this clonotype. The chain employs TRBV4-1 and TRBJ1-3; tentatively, D is TRBD1 (6 bases). Trimming removed 5 bases from V and 4 bases from J, with 9 bases in between. The germline gives CDR1 MGHRA, CDR2 YSYEKL. The length of the CDR3 is 13 residues. CDR3 sequence: CASSVGQGNTIYF. The CDR3 DNA reads as TGCGCCAGCAGCGTTGGACAGGGAAACACCATATATTTT.

A remark on this clonotype: A much larger clone is a single base away; this may be a read error. The DNA for the CDR3 is TGTGCCAGCAGCCAAGATCGCAGGACAACCCGTAATGAAAAACTGTTTTTT. Translated, it gives CASSQDRRTTRNEKLFF. The J gene is TRBJ1-4, the V gene TRBV3-1; D might be TRBD1 (5 bases). The germline gives CDR1 LGHDT, CDR2 YNNKEL (reference sequence). The V end was cut by 0 bases, the J end by 4 bases, with 15 bases between. The CDR3 length is 17 residues.

In its sample, this clonotype was seen many times. The chain combines TRBV7-9 with TRBJ1-1; D possibly corresponds to TRBD1 (6 bases). V shed 8 bases and J shed 5 bases, with 18 bases lying between them. Looked up from germline, CDR1 is SEHNR and CDR2 is FQNEAQ (reference sequence). The CDR3 is 14 amino acids. The CDR3 loop reads CASSRGGRGTEAFF. The CDR3 DNA sequence: TGTGCCAGCTCGAGGGGGGGGAGGGGGACTGAAGCTTTCTTT.

This clonotype was recorded at least ten times. The CDR3 nucleotides are TGTGCCAGCAGCATAAGGGGGGATGAGCAGTTCTTC. Translating gives CASSIRGDEQFF. The rearrangement uses TRBV7-6 and TRBJ2-1, with D perhaps given as TRBD1 or TRBD2 (6 bases each). V was shortened by 5 bases and J by 8 bases, with 10 bases between the two germline ends. The CDR3 is made up of 12 amino acids. Germline V CDR1 and CDR2: SGHVS, FNYEAQ.

The chain is built from TRBV14 and TRBJ2-5; possibly TRBD2 for D (6 bases). This CDR3 has 14 residues. Trimming removed 4 bases from V and 0 bases from J, with 9 bases in between. Germline CDR1 SGHDN, CDR2 FVKESK. The CDR3 spells CASSRRLDQETQYF. DNA of the CDR3: TGTGCCAGCAGCCGCCGACTAGACCAAGAGACCCAGTACTTC.

About this clonotype: A much bigger clone sits one base away, suggesting this may be a read error. This sequence joins TRBV5-6 and TRBJ2-2; 7 bases match TRBD1. Trimming removed 2 bases from V and 4 bases from J; junction bases left unmatched: 5. CDR1 SGHDT and CDR2 YYEEEE come from the germline V gene. CDR3 length: 15 residues. The CDR3 here is CASSLDRDGTGELFF. CDR3 in DNA: TGTGCCAGCAGCTTAGACAGGGATGGCACCGGGGAGCTGTTTTTT.

This clonotype was counted a few times. The chain carries TRBV12-5 and TRBJ1-5; D perhaps matches TRBD1 (5 bases). Germline CDR1 and CDR2: LGHNT and FRNRAP. The CDR3 contains 18 residues. V lost 1 base to trimming and J lost 0 bases, with 16 bases between them. CDR3 bases: TGTGCTAGTGGTTTGGAATTGGGGGGGGTATATAGCAATCAGCCCCAGCATTTT. Encoded protein: CASGLELGGVYSNQPQHF.

The rearrangement joins TRBV2 to TRBJ2-6, with TRBD1 matching over 10 bases. Germline CDR1 SNHLY, CDR2 FYNNEI. CDR3 length: 17 residues. Trimming took 7 bases from V and 4 from J; bases not matched to a gene: 10. The CDR3, as DNA: TGTGCCAGCAAATCCCGGGACAGGGGTACCGGGGCCAACGTCCTGACTTTC. Translated, it gives CASKSRDRGTGANVLTF.

The CDR3 spells CASSLGLAGLDTQYF. CDR3 DNA: TGTGCCAGCAGCCTAGGACTAGCGGGGCTCGATACGCAGTATTTT. The chain carries TRBV6-5 and TRBJ2-3; 12 bases line up with TRBD2. With 6 bases clipped from V and 6 bases from J, the junction kept 7 bases outside the gene matches. This CDR3 has 15 residues. CDR1 is MNHEY, CDR2 SVGAGI, per germline.

The chain couples TRBV19 to TRBJ1-1; D is unclear. This CDR3 contains 14 residues. V gave up 3 bases and J gave up 1 base, with 9 bases separating them. Germline CDR1 and CDR2: LNHDA and SQIVND (reference sequence). DNA for the CDR3: TGTGCCAGTAGTATCGGGCAGTCGAACACTGAAGCTTTCTTT. Protein product: CASSIGQSNTEAFF. Drawing the rest from reference TRBV19 and TRBJ1-1, the complete variable domain is DGGITQSPKYLFRKEGQNVTLSCEQNLNHDAMYWYRQDPGQGLRLIYYSQIVNDFQKGDIAEGYSVSREKKESFPLTVTSAQKNPTAFYLCASSIGQSNTEAFFGQGTRLTVV.

The V and J genes are TRBV27 and TRBJ2-2; D not certain. Trimming took 0 bases from V and 1 from J, leaving 9 bases between them. The CDR3 covers 16 residues. CDR1 is MNHEY, CDR2 SMNVEV, per germline (reference sequence). The CDR3 is CASSLSTHGNTGELFF. CDR3 DNA: TGTGCCAGCAGTTTATCTACCCACGGGAACACCGGGGAGCTGTTTTTT.

The chain recombines TRBV6-5 with TRBJ1-2, with D perhaps matching TRBD1 (5 bases). The CDR3 consists of 13 residues. Germline V gene data show CDR1 as MNHEY and CDR2 as SVGAGI. V was shortened by 0 bases and J by 8 bases, with 10 bases between the two germline ends. The CDR3: CASSYSQGGGYTF. In nucleotides, the CDR3 is TGTGCCAGCAGTTACTCCCAGGGAGGCGGCTACACCTTC.

This clonotype was observed a few times. The rearrangement uses TRBV7-9 and TRBJ2-3; D tentatively reads TRBD1 or TRBD2 (5 bases each). Germline CDR1 is SEHNR and CDR2 is FQNEAQ (reference sequence). Trimming left V 9 bases short and J 2 bases short, with 18 bases between. This CDR3 spans 15 amino acids. As DNA, the CDR3 is TGTGCCAGTGAGACGGGACCGACAACCACAGATACGCAGTATTTT. Protein product: CASETGPTTTDTQYF.

The rearrangement links TRBV10-2 to TRBJ1-2; D is undetermined. This CDR3 is 14 amino acids long. Looked up from germline, CDR1 is WSHSY and CDR2 is SAAADI. V shed 0 bases and J shed 1 base, with 6 bases lying between them. The CDR3 region has the DNA TGCGCCAGCAGTGAGTCGGAGAGTAACTATGGCTACACCTTC. Residues: CASSESESNYGYTF.

Many counts were recorded for this clonotype. The chain has TRBV27 and TRBJ2-1; 7 bases map to TRBD1. Germline values: CDR1 MNHEY, CDR2 SMNVEV (reference sequence). The CDR3 has 15 residues. The trim removed 5 bases at V and 4 bases at J, leaving 8 bases unmatched. DNA for the CDR3: TGTGCCAGCAGTACGAGAGGGGGCGTATACAATGAGCAGTTCTTC. Translated: CASSTRGGVYNEQFF.

This clonotype has only one observation. This chain links TRBV20-1 with TRBJ1-6; D not certain. Trimming stripped 3 bases from V and 6 bases from J, with 18 bases between. CDR1 is DFQATT, CDR2 SNEGSKA, per germline (reference sequence). This CDR3 contains 16 residues. The CDR3 reads CSARGLEQPTNSPLHF. The DNA of the CDR3 is TGCAGTGCTAGGGGGTTGGAACAGCCTACTAATTCACCCCTCCACTTT.

This clonotype was counted a few times. The rearrangement links TRBV27 to TRBJ1-5; 7 nucleotides align to TRBD1. Looked up from germline, CDR1 is MNHEY and CDR2 is SMNVEV (reference sequence). The CDR3 extends over 15 amino acids. The ends lost 2 bases at V and 2 bases at J; junction bases unmatched: 3. CDR3 sequence: CASSLQGVRNQPQHF. CDR3 nucleotides: TGTGCCAGCAGTTTACAGGGGGTCCGCAATCAGCCCCAGCATTTT.

V usage is TRBV4-3 and J usage is TRBJ2-3, with D maybe TRBD2 (7 bases). Trimming cost V 4 bases and J 4 bases, with 24 bases left between them. The CDR3 runs to 18 residues. Germline CDR1 reads LGHNA; CDR2 reads YSLEER. CDR3 loop: CASSPGWGGRIVADTQYF. In DNA form, the CDR3 reads TGCGCCAGCAGCCCAGGATGGGGGGGCCGGATCGTTGCAGATACGCAGTATTTT.

About this clonotype: A much larger clone sits a single nucleotide away, making a read error possible. The gene calls are TRBV7-9 and TRBJ1-2; TRBD1 matches at 9 bases. CDR3 size: 14 residues. The trim removed 7 bases at V and 6 bases at J, leaving 9 bases unmatched. Germline CDR1 reads SEHNR; CDR2 reads FQNEAQ (reference sequence). This CDR3 reads CASNFRQGDHGYTF. CDR3 in DNA: TGTGCCAGCAACTTTCGACAGGGGGATCATGGCTACACCTTC.

This clonotype was seen at least ten times. The V call is TRBV28, the J call TRBJ1-1; 7 bases fit TRBD1. J lost 4 bases, V lost 6 bases, and 17 bases had no gene match. The germline CDR1 and CDR2 sequences are MDHEN and SYDVKM. CDR3 length: 17 residues. CDR3 sequence: CASSKRQGPPLGTEAFF. The CDR3 nucleotides read TGTGCCAGCAGCAAACGACAGGGACCCCCCTTGGGCACTGAAGCTTTCTTT. The complete variable domain, with remaining parts taken from reference TRBV28 and TRBJ1-1, reads DVKVTQSSRYLVKRTGEKVFLECVQDMDHENMFWYRQDPGLGLRLIYFSYDVKMKEKGDIPEGYSVSREKKERFSLILESASTNQTSMYLCASSKRQGPPLGTEAFFGQGTRLTVV.

This clonotype was observed a handful of times. The chain joins TRBV6-6 to TRBJ2-5; TRBD1 aligns across 8 bases. V shed 2 bases and J 0 bases; nucleotides not matched to a gene: 5. This CDR3 comprises 16 residues. From germline, CDR1 is MNHNY and CDR2 SVGAGI (reference sequence). The chain's CDR3 is CASSYPRTGYQETQYF. The CDR3 coding sequence is TGTGCCAGCAGTTACCCCAGGACAGGGTACCAAGAGACCCAGTACTTC.

This chain joins TRBV27 and TRBJ1-2; the D gene is possibly TRBD1 (5 bases). This CDR3 is 15 amino acids long. Germline CDR1 reads MNHEY; CDR2 reads SMNVEV (reference sequence). V lost 3 bases and J 1 base, leaving 12 bases between the germline ends. The CDR3 DNA reads TGTGCCAGCAGTTTTGGGGGTTTGGGTAACTATGGCTACACCTTC. This codes for CASSFGGLGNYGYTF.

This clonotype came up many times. The chain employs TRBV7-8 and TRBJ2-1, with TRBD2 identical over 13 bases. Germline trimming cut 4 bases from V and 0 bases from J; bases unmatched to any gene: 12. The length of the CDR3 is 20 residues. Germline V gives CDR1 SGHVS, CDR2 FQNEAQ. Here the CDR3 reads CASSSGPLLAGGGSYNEQFF. DNA for the CDR3: TGTGCCAGCAGCTCAGGACCCCTACTAGCGGGGGGGGGCTCCTACAATGAGCAGTTCTTC. Supplemented by reference TRBV7-8 and TRBJ2-1, the full variable domain reads GAGVSQSPRYKVAKRGQDVALRCDPISGHVSLFWYQQALGQGPEFLTYFQNEAQLDKSGLPSDRFFAERPEGSVSTLKIQRTQQEDSAVYLCASSSGPLLAGGGSYNEQFFGPGTRLTVL.

Note on this clonotype: At one boundary the junction diverges from the germline segment, which might be a read error. This chain's CDR3 is CASSVAASGGPPVF. CDR3 coding DNA: TGTGCCAGCAGCGTAGCAGCTAGCGGGGGCCCCCCAGTCTTC. V usage is TRBV9 and J usage is TRBJ2-1; 10 positions agree with TRBD2. There are 14 residues in the CDR3. Germline loops: CDR1 SGDLS, CDR2 YYNGEE.

This clonotype was found many times. The gene calls are TRBV7-9 and TRBJ2-1; tentatively, D is TRBD1 or TRBD2 (6 bases each). Germline V CDR1 and CDR2: SEHNR, FQNEAQ (reference sequence). CDR3 length equals 14 residues. V lost 3 bases and J lost 3, with 9 bases in between. Here the CDR3 reads CASSFRGGYNEQFF. The CDR3, as DNA: TGTGCCAGCAGCTTCAGGGGAGGCTACAATGAGCAGTTCTTC.